The rows below give T cell receptor beta chains drawn from one sample of a study of T cells in Graves' hyperthyroidism and ophthalmopathy. TCRdb analysed the multiplex PCR reads with MiXCR anew, one entry per CDR3 protein. The sample lists fewer than 350,000 distinct CDR3 sequences, about 15% occurring once. The sample consisted of blood. All receptors derive from a woman between 45 and 60 years old with Graves' hyperthyroidism that later progressed to Graves' ophthalmopathy. Both conserved end residues are part of each CDR3. The order of the fields is J gene, clone size, V gene, D gene, CDR3 protein, CDR3 DNA. A D gene is named only where the DNA matches it firmly. The size entry is marked missing in some rows and otherwise reads once, few, many or a size class.

J: TRBJ2-3
size: many
V: TRBV20-1
D: TRBD2
CDR3: CSAWTSGFSDTQYF
DNA: TGCAGTGCATGGACTAGCGGCTTCTCAGATACGCAGTATTTT

J: TRBJ1-4
size: -
V: TRBV24-1
D: -
CDR3: CATSAGGLEKLFF
DNA: TGTGCCACCAGTGCGGGGGGGTTGGAAAAACTGTTTTTT

J: TRBJ2-3
size: many
V: TRBV12-3/TRBV12-4
D: -
CDR3: CASSRGSPDTQYF
DNA: TGTGCCAGCAGTAGGGGGAGCCCAGATACGCAGTATTTT

J: TRBJ2-1
size: many
V: TRBV24-1
D: -
CDR3: CATSERQLYNEQFF
DNA: TGTGCCACCAGTGAGAGGCAGTTATACAATGAGCAGTTCTTC

J: TRBJ2-3
size: -
V: TRBV6-1
D: TRBD2
CDR3: CASRSYEPWTSGRTDTQYF
DNA: TGTGCCAGCAGGTCATATGAACCGTGGACTAGCGGGAGGACAGATACGCAGTATTTT

J: TRBJ2-7
size: many
V: TRBV5-1
D: -
CDR3: CASSLQGRGLLGEQYF
DNA: TGCGCCAGCAGCCTACAGGGTCGGGGACTTCTTGGCGAGCAGTACTTC

J: TRBJ1-4
size: many
V: TRBV28
D: -
CDR3: CASSIARRDSTNEKLFF
DNA: TGTGCCAGCAGCATCGCAAGGCGGGATTCAACTAATGAAAAACTGTTTTTT

J: TRBJ1-2
size: few
V: TRBV24-1
D: -
CDR3: CATSDLSAQNYGYTF
DNA: TGTGCCACCAGTGATCTAAGCGCTCAGAACTATGGCTACACCTTC

J: TRBJ2-7
size: many
V: TRBV27
D: TRBD2
CDR3: CASSSGLAAYEQYF
DNA: TGTGCCAGCAGTTCGGGACTAGCGGCCTACGAGCAGTACTTC

J: TRBJ2-7
size: once
V: TRBV5-1
D: TRBD2
CDR3: CASSLGLAGGEQYF
DNA: TGCGCCAGCAGTCTGGGACTAGCGGGAGGCGAGCAGTACTTC

J: TRBJ1-6
size: many
V: TRBV2
D: TRBD1
CDR3: CASKDRGQDSPLHF
DNA: TGTGCCAGCAAGGACAGGGGGCAGGATTCACCCCTCCACTTT

J: TRBJ1-4
size: -
V: TRBV20-1
D: -
CDR3: CSARDSTANEKLFF
DNA: TGCAGTGCTAGAGATTCGACAGCTAATGAAAAACTGTTTTTT

J: TRBJ2-3
size: many
V: TRBV5-1
D: TRBD2
CDR3: CASSLGLAGGGSDTQYF
DNA: TGCGCCAGCAGCTTGGGACTAGCGGGAGGCGGCTCAGATACGCAGTATTTT

J: TRBJ2-5
size: many
V: TRBV30
D: -
CDR3: CAWSPAGLSETQYF
DNA: TGTGCCTGGAGTCCCGCAGGACTTTCGGAGACCCAGTACTTC

J: TRBJ2-1
size: -
V: TRBV12-5
D: -
CDR3: CANGLVTGSEQFF
DNA: TGTGCTAATGGTTTGGTAACGGGAAGTGAGCAGTTCTTC

J: TRBJ2-5
size: many
V: TRBV28
D: TRBD1
CDR3: CASSFSSTGYETQYF
DNA: TGTGCCAGCAGTTTTTCTTCGACAGGGTACGAGACCCAGTACTTC

J: TRBJ1-2
size: -
V: TRBV19
D: -
CDR3: CASRTPQGPSYGYTF
DNA: TGTGCCAGTAGGACTCCCCAGGGCCCTAGCTATGGCTACACCTTC

J: TRBJ2-5
size: many
V: TRBV11-2
D: TRBD2
CDR3: CASRWPVAGEIQETQYF
DNA: TGTGCCAGCAGATGGCCCGTAGCGGGAGAGATTCAAGAGACCCAGTACTTC

J: TRBJ2-3
size: many
V: TRBV28
D: TRBD2
CDR3: CASTHGLAPSTDTQYF
DNA: TGTGCCAGCACCCATGGACTAGCGCCCAGCACAGATACGCAGTATTTT

J: TRBJ1-1
size: many
V: TRBV30
D: -
CDR3: CAWSSWVVGTEAFF
DNA: TGTGCCTGGAGTTCGTGGGTAGTCGGCACTGAAGCTTTCTTT

J: TRBJ2-1
size: many
V: TRBV13
D: TRBD2
CDR3: CASSPQGLAIDEQFF
DNA: TGTGCCAGCAGCCCACAGGGACTAGCGATCGATGAGCAGTTCTTC

J: TRBJ2-5
size: -
V: TRBV28
D: -
CDR3: CASSRPALIQETQYF
DNA: TGTGCCAGCAGTCGCCCCGCCCTCATCCAAGAGACCCAGTACTTC

J: TRBJ2-1
size: many
V: TRBV7-3
D: -
CDR3: CASSSGLGNEQFF
DNA: TGTGCCAGCAGCTCCGGACTGGGGAATGAGCAGTTCTTC

J: TRBJ1-1
size: many
V: TRBV10-3
D: TRBD1
CDR3: CATEGAQNTEAFF
DNA: TGTGCCACTGAGGGGGCGCAGAACACTGAAGCTTTCTTT

J: TRBJ1-3
size: -
V: TRBV7-2
D: -
CDR3: CASSLSRRTGNTIYF
DNA: TGTGCCAGCAGCTTATCAAGGCGAACGGGAAACACCATATATTTT

J: TRBJ2-1
size: many
V: TRBV10-3
D: TRBD2
CDR3: CAISESWTSGSFSYNEQFF
DNA: TGTGCCATCAGTGAGTCGTGGACTAGCGGGTCATTTTCCTACAATGAGCAGTTCTTC

J: TRBJ1-1
size: many
V: TRBV28
D: -
CDR3: CASSPGQNTEAFF
DNA: TGTGCCAGCAGTCCGGGACAGAACACTGAAGCTTTCTTT

J: TRBJ2-7
size: many
V: TRBV28
D: -
CDR3: CASSLIPIEQYF
DNA: TGTGCCAGCAGTTTAATTCCCATCGAGCAGTACTTC

J: TRBJ1-5
size: many
V: TRBV28
D: -
CDR3: CASSFNALTGVGQPQHF
DNA: TGTGCCAGCAGTTTCAACGCCTTAACGGGGGTAGGACAGCCCCAGCATTTT

J: TRBJ1-1
size: few
V: TRBV2
D: -
CDR3: CASKRKAVEAFF
DNA: TGTGCCAGCAAGCGGAAGGCAGTTGAAGCTTTCTTT

J: TRBJ2-7
size: -
V: TRBV20-1
D: TRBD1
CDR3: CSARPDRGVYEQYF
DNA: TGCAGTGCTAGGCCGGACAGGGGAGTCTACGAGCAGTACTTC

J: TRBJ2-3
size: once
V: TRBV20-1
D: TRBD2
CDR3: CSARELAGGTGDTQYF
DNA: TGCAGTGCTAGGGAACTAGCGGGAGGGACGGGGGATACGCAGTATTTT

J: TRBJ1-1
size: many
V: TRBV6-1
D: TRBD1
CDR3: CASSWDRQNTEAFF
DNA: TGTGCCAGCAGTTGGGACAGACAGAACACTGAAGCTTTCTTT

J: TRBJ1-5
size: many
V: TRBV27
D: -
CDR3: CASSSRVNQPQHF
DNA: TGTGCCAGCAGTTCAAGGGTCAATCAGCCCCAGCATTTT

J: TRBJ2-2
size: many
V: TRBV30
D: -
CDR3: CAWSVLAGPTGELFF
DNA: TGTGCCTGGAGTGTGTTAGCAGGGCCCACCGGGGAGCTGTTTTTT

J: TRBJ1-1
size: few
V: TRBV9
D: -
CDR3: CASSVSGLSTEAFF
DNA: TGTGCCAGCAGCGTATCTGGACTGAGCACTGAAGCTTTCTTT

J: TRBJ1-3
size: many
V: TRBV2
D: -
CDR3: CASSVNRGASGNTIYF
DNA: TGTGCCAGCAGTGTCAATCGCGGGGCATCTGGAAACACCATATATTTT